These T cell receptor beta chains were read from a single sample in a study of T cells in Graves' hyperthyroidism and ophthalmopathy. A single record per CDR3 protein comes from TCRdb applying MiXCR to the multiplex PCR reads. This sample has under 300,000 distinct CDR3 sequences, with roughly 15% found just once. Sequenced sample: blood. These TCRs come from a woman between 50 and 59 years old with Graves' hyperthyroidism that later progressed to Graves' ophthalmopathy. The CDR3 runs from the conserved cysteine through the conserved F or W. D genes are given only for firm matches. The size entry is marked missing in some rows and otherwise reads once, few, many or a size class.

DNA,CDR3,J,size,V,D
TGTGCCAGCAGTGAACGGTGGGGCAATCAGCCCCAGCATTTT,CASSERWGNQPQHF,TRBJ1-5,many,TRBV2,.
TGTGCCAGCAGACTGGGACAGGGTGAGGAAAAACTGTTTTTT,CASRLGQGEEKLFF,TRBJ1-4,many,TRBV28,TRBD1
TGCAGCGTCCTCTTGAGCGGGATGGGGAATACGCAGTATTTT,CSVLLSGMGNTQYF,TRBJ2-3,few,TRBV29-1,TRBD2
TGCGCCAGCGGAAAAGGTACTAACTATGGCTACACCTTC,CASGKGTNYGYTF,TRBJ1-2,many,TRBV5-1,.
TGTGCCAGCAGCCAAATGCGGGCAGGGAACTCCTACGAGCAGTACTTC,CASSQMRAGNSYEQYF,TRBJ2-7,.,TRBV3-1,.
TGTGCCAGCAGCAGGGACAGACAAGAGACCCAGTACTTC,CASSRDRQETQYF,TRBJ2-5,many,TRBV18,TRBD1
TGTGCCTGGACGGCAGGGGGCACTGAAGCTTTCTTT,CAWTAGGTEAFF,TRBJ1-1,many,TRBV30,TRBD1
TGTGCCTGGAAAGGGAGGACTAGCGGCTACAATGAGCAGTTCTTC,CAWKGRTSGYNEQFF,TRBJ2-1,many,TRBV30,TRBD2
TGTGCCAGCAGTTTCCTGAACACTGAAGCTTTCTTT,CASSFLNTEAFF,TRBJ1-1,many,TRBV28,.
TGTGCCAGCAGCCAAGACAGGGGGTTCTACAATGAGCAGTTCTTC,CASSQDRGFYNEQFF,TRBJ2-1,many,TRBV11-2,TRBD1
TGTGCCAGTTCGCGGGGGCAGGCCATTCGCAATCAGCCCCAGCATTTT,CASSRGQAIRNQPQHF,TRBJ1-5,few,TRBV19,.
TGTGCCAGCAGCTCCGTTGATGGCACTGAAGCTTTCTTT,CASSSVDGTEAFF,TRBJ1-1,.,TRBV11-3,.
TGTGCCAGCAGCGCTCCCGGGACAGGGGGCACAGATACGCGGTATTTT,CASSAPGTGGTDTRYF,TRBJ2-3,.,TRBV27,TRBD1
TGTGCCAGCAGTCCCCTGGACAGGAGGAACTATGGCTACACTTTC,CASSPLDRRNYGYTF,TRBJ1-2,.,TRBV27,TRBD1
TGTGCCAGCAGCTTAGATCGGTCCATCCAAGCTTTCTTT,CASSLDRSIQAFF,TRBJ1-1,many,TRBV7-9,.
TGTGCCAGCAGCCCCACGCGGAATTCACCCCTCCACTTT,CASSPTRNSPLHF,TRBJ1-6,.,TRBV27,.
TGTGCCAGCACCCGCGGAGTTGGTTGGTATGGCTACACCTTC,CASTRGVGWYGYTF,TRBJ1-2,many,TRBV2,.
TGCAGTGCTCCCCGCGGGACAACCTACGAGCAGTACTTC,CSAPRGTTYEQYF,TRBJ2-7,many,TRBV20-1,.
TGTGCCAGCAGTGAGGTTTCCACCGGGGAGCTGTTTTTT,CASSEVSTGELFF,TRBJ2-2,many,TRBV2,.
TGCGCCAGCAGCTCCAACTTTGCCGGGGAGCTGTTTTTT,CASSSNFAGELFF,TRBJ2-2,few,TRBV5-1,.
TGTGCCAGCAGCTTGGAAGGCGGAGGGCGGACCCAGTACTTC,CASSLEGGGRTQYF,TRBJ2-5,many,TRBV5-8,.
TGCAGTGCTTGGACAGGGGTGGGCTATGGCTACACCTTC,CSAWTGVGYGYTF,TRBJ1-2,many,TRBV20-1,TRBD1
TGTGCCAGCCGGAGGGGGACCCCGAATGAAAAACTGTTTTTT,CASRRGTPNEKLFF,TRBJ1-4,few,TRBV27,.
TGTGCCAGCAGTGACGGGGGTTCCTATGGCTACACCTTC,CASSDGGSYGYTF,TRBJ1-2,.,TRBV2,.
TGTGCCAGCAGCGAACGACAGGGAGTCTACGAGCAGTACTTC,CASSERQGVYEQYF,TRBJ2-7,.,TRBV5-4,TRBD1
TGCAGTGCTAGAGATCAAGGAGGCCCCAATCAGCTCCAGCATTTT,CSARDQGGPNQLQHF,TRBJ1-5,.,TRBV20-1,.
TGTGCCTGGAGTGTACCCGGGACTAGCGGGGATTATCGGCAGTTCTTC,CAWSVPGTSGDYRQFF,TRBJ2-1,.,TRBV30,TRBD2
TGTGCCATCAGTGAGACTAGCGGGAGTTACGAGCAGTACTTC,CAISETSGSYEQYF,TRBJ2-7,many,TRBV10-3,TRBD2
TGTGCCACCAGTGATCCTACCCCAACTAGCGGGATAGACAATGAGCAGTTCTTC,CATSDPTPTSGIDNEQFF,TRBJ2-1,many,TRBV24-1,TRBD2
TGTGCCACGGGCAGGGGAACCACAAGTAATCAGCCCCAGCATTTT,CATGRGTTSNQPQHF,TRBJ1-5,.,TRBV15,.
TGTGCCAGCTCCTCGGGACAGGGGTTGTATGGCTACACCTTC,CASSSGQGLYGYTF,TRBJ1-2,many,TRBV28,TRBD1
TGTGCCAGCAGTTTATCCGGGACAGGGGGCTACGAGCAGTACTTC,CASSLSGTGGYEQYF,TRBJ2-7,.,TRBV27,TRBD1
TGTGCCAGCAGCCCGAGCAGTCCCTATGGCTACACCTTC,CASSPSSPYGYTF,TRBJ1-2,many,TRBV14,.
TGTGCCAGCAGTTTCAAGTACAGGGGGACGGTTGAGCAGTTCTTC,CASSFKYRGTVEQFF,TRBJ2-1,many,TRBV28,TRBD1
TGTGCCAGCCTCCGCAGGGACTTAGAGTTCTTC,CASLRRDLEFF,TRBJ2-1,.,TRBV12-3/TRBV12-4,.
TGTGCCAGCTGCGGAGTGGGGCCCGTAGAGACCCAGTACTTC,CASCGVGPVETQYF,TRBJ2-5,.,TRBV28,.
TGTGCCAGCAGTCCCCGGACTACCCACAATGAGCAGTTCTTC,CASSPRTTHNEQFF,TRBJ2-1,many,TRBV28,.
TGTGCCAGCAGACCCCCGGGACAGCCCCATCAGCCCCAGCATTTT,CASRPPGQPHQPQHF,TRBJ1-5,.,TRBV12-3/TRBV12-4,TRBD1
TGCAGCGTTGCCGAGGGGAATAGCAATCAGCCCCAGCATTTT,CSVAEGNSNQPQHF,TRBJ1-5,many,TRBV29-1,.
TGTGCCAGCAGCTTAATGGGGGCAGGGGTGAAAGATACGCAGTATTTT,CASSLMGAGVKDTQYF,TRBJ2-3,many,TRBV7-3,.
TGTGCCACCAGTGACTCCGGGGGGGGCAGGGAGCAGTTCTTC,CATSDSGGGREQFF,TRBJ2-1,many,TRBV24-1,TRBD2
TGCAGTGCTAGCCCTCTAGGAGCGGGAGGGGGGTCTGGGGCCAACGTCCTGACTTTC,CSASPLGAGGGSGANVLTF,TRBJ2-6,.,TRBV20-1,TRBD2
TGTGCCAGCAGCTTATACGGTAGCCCGTACTTC,CASSLYGSPYF,TRBJ2-7,few,TRBV7-9,.
TGTGCCAGTAGAAGGGATTCTGGAGGCTATGGCTACACCTTC,CASRRDSGGYGYTF,TRBJ1-2,few,TRBV19,.
TGTGCCAGCAGTTTAAACCGTCAGGGGGATGGAGGCTACACCTTC,CASSLNRQGDGGYTF,TRBJ1-2,many,TRBV28,TRBD1
TGTGCCAGCAGCTCGACAGGGGTAGCTAATGAAAAACTGTTTTTT,CASSSTGVANEKLFF,TRBJ1-4,many,TRBV7-2,TRBD1
TGCGCCAGCAGCTGGACCACACAGAGTAACACCGGGGAGCTGTTTTTT,CASSWTTQSNTGELFF,TRBJ2-2,many,TRBV5-1,.
TGTGCCAGTAGGTACTCTCAGGGGGCAAAAGAGACCCAGTACTTC,CASRYSQGAKETQYF,TRBJ2-5,many,TRBV19,TRBD1
TGTGCCAGTAATGTCGGGCCCTCAGGGGCCTATAGCAATCAGCCCCAGCATTTT,CASNVGPSGAYSNQPQHF,TRBJ1-5,.,TRBV19,.
TGTGCCAGCTCACCAACCGGGGGTGACACTGAAGCTTTCTTT,CASSPTGGDTEAFF,TRBJ1-1,many,TRBV18,.
TGCGCCAGCAGCCAAAGCAGGTCCTCCTATAATTCACCCCTCCACTTT,CASSQSRSSYNSPLHF,TRBJ1-6,.,TRBV4-1,.